Listed below are T cell receptor beta chains from one sample, sequenced in a study of T-cell reconstitution after alpha-beta-depleted transplantation in children. From the PCR reads, TCRdb called clonotypes with MiXCR, one entry per CDR3 protein. Of about 100,000 distinct CDR3 sequences detected, approximately 6.6% appear once; the ten largest clones hold approximately 23%. Source: PBMCs, mostly from graft donor cells, taken 360 days after TCRalphabeta/CD19-depleted stem cell transplant. The receptors come from a male patient under 10 years old who had a stem cell transplant for acute lymphoblastic leukemia, so the T cells may come from the graft donor. CDR3s include the opening cysteine and the closing phenylalanine or tryptophan. The order of the fields is D gene, J gene, clone size, V gene, CDR3 DNA, CDR3 protein. A D gene is named only where the DNA matches it firmly. Size tells how often a clone was seen (once, few, many) or the class of an expanded clone, and some rows leave it out.

d_gene: TRBD1
j_gene: TRBJ2-7
abundance: many
v_gene: TRBV29-1
CDR3nt: TGCAGCGTTGAGACAGGGAGTGAGCAGTACTTC
CDR3aa: CSVETGSEQYF

d_gene: TRBD1
j_gene: TRBJ1-5
abundance: -
v_gene: TRBV6-1
CDR3nt: TGTGCCAGCAACTTGGACAGGGCGGCATCCCATCAGCCCCAGCATTTT
CDR3aa: CASNLDRAASHQPQHF

d_gene: TRBD2
j_gene: TRBJ2-7
abundance: many
v_gene: TRBV27
CDR3nt: TGTGCCAGCAGTTTAACTAGCGGGAGGGCCCGGGAGCAGTACTTC
CDR3aa: CASSLTSGRAREQYF

d_gene: -
j_gene: TRBJ2-7
abundance: many
v_gene: TRBV3-1
CDR3nt: TGTGCCAGCAGGCCCGGGATCGGACCCTACGAGCAGTACTTC
CDR3aa: CASRPGIGPYEQYF

d_gene: -
j_gene: TRBJ2-1
abundance: many
v_gene: TRBV7-2
CDR3nt: TGTGCCAGCAGCTTAGTTAACGGTTATGAGCAGTTCTTC
CDR3aa: CASSLVNGYEQFF

d_gene: -
j_gene: TRBJ1-1
abundance: many
v_gene: TRBV7-9
CDR3nt: TGTGCCATTCTGGAAGTAAAAGGGGCTTTCTTT
CDR3aa: CAILEVKGAFF

d_gene: TRBD1
j_gene: TRBJ2-5
abundance: -
v_gene: TRBV7-9
CDR3nt: TGTGCCAGCAGCGGGGACAGGGGTCTAAAGCGGGAGACCCAGTACTTC
CDR3aa: CASSGDRGLKRETQYF

d_gene: TRBD2
j_gene: TRBJ2-5
abundance: many
v_gene: TRBV12-3/TRBV12-4
CDR3nt: TGTGCCAGCACCCGGACTAGCGGGAAGTACCAAGAGACCCAGTACTTC
CDR3aa: CASTRTSGKYQETQYF

d_gene: TRBD1
j_gene: TRBJ2-7
abundance: many
v_gene: TRBV11-2
CDR3nt: TGTGCCAGCATTGTCGGGACAGGGGGTCGTTACGAGCAGTACTTC
CDR3aa: CASIVGTGGRYEQYF

d_gene: -
j_gene: TRBJ2-7
abundance: -
v_gene: TRBV15
CDR3nt: TGTGCCACCAGCAGAGACAGGGGTACGGCAAACTCCTACGAGCAGTACTTC
CDR3aa: CATSRDRGTANSYEQYF

d_gene: TRBD2
j_gene: TRBJ2-1
abundance: many
v_gene: TRBV12-5
CDR3nt: TGTGCTAGCCGCCAATCCGGGACTAGCAATGAGCAGTTCTTC
CDR3aa: CASRQSGTSNEQFF

d_gene: -
j_gene: TRBJ2-3
abundance: many
v_gene: TRBV11-2
CDR3nt: TGTGCCAGCTTCTTAAGGACAGACCCTAGCACAGATACGCAGTATTTT
CDR3aa: CASFLRTDPSTDTQYF

d_gene: -
j_gene: TRBJ1-1
abundance: few
v_gene: TRBV6-5
CDR3nt: TGTGCCAGCAGTTACTCTTGGGGAGACACTGAAGCTTTCTTT
CDR3aa: CASSYSWGDTEAFF

d_gene: -
j_gene: TRBJ2-7
abundance: many
v_gene: TRBV9
CDR3nt: TGTGCCAGCAGCGGAGGGGGAGGGCCGCAAAACGAGCAGTACTTC
CDR3aa: CASSGGGGPQNEQYF

d_gene: -
j_gene: TRBJ2-5
abundance: few
v_gene: TRBV24-1
CDR3nt: TGTGCCACCAGTGGCCCTCCGGGACGCCGTCAAGAGACCCAGTACTTC
CDR3aa: CATSGPPGRRQETQYF

d_gene: TRBD1
j_gene: TRBJ1-5
abundance: few
v_gene: TRBV10-3
CDR3nt: TGTGCCATCAGTGAGACAGGGGCGTATAGCAATCAGCCCCAGCATTTT
CDR3aa: CAISETGAYSNQPQHF

d_gene: -
j_gene: TRBJ2-5
abundance: many
v_gene: TRBV5-1
CDR3nt: TGCGCCAGCAGCTGGTCAGGACAGCCCTTCCAAGAGACCCAGTACTTC
CDR3aa: CASSWSGQPFQETQYF

d_gene: -
j_gene: TRBJ2-1
abundance: -
v_gene: TRBV6-2/TRBV6-3
CDR3nt: TGTGCCAGCAATTCCATACGGAGTGAGCAGTTCTTC
CDR3aa: CASNSIRSEQFF

d_gene: TRBD2
j_gene: TRBJ2-3
abundance: -
v_gene: TRBV13
CDR3nt: TGTGCCAGCAGCTTAGATTTTTTGGGAGGGCGCCCAGATACGCAGTATTTT
CDR3aa: CASSLDFLGGRPDTQYF

d_gene: -
j_gene: TRBJ2-2
abundance: -
v_gene: TRBV4-3
CDR3nt: TGCGCCAGCAGACTAGGACGGGACACCGGGGAGCTGTTTTTT
CDR3aa: CASRLGRDTGELFF

d_gene: TRBD2
j_gene: TRBJ2-3
abundance: -
v_gene: TRBV7-9
CDR3nt: TGTGCCAGTCTCGGGGGGGGAGATACGCAGTATTTT
CDR3aa: CASLGGGDTQYF

d_gene: -
j_gene: TRBJ2-1
abundance: many
v_gene: TRBV20-1
CDR3nt: TGCAGTGCTAGAGTTATATCAGGTTTTGAGCAGTTCTTC
CDR3aa: CSARVISGFEQFF

d_gene: -
j_gene: TRBJ2-3
abundance: many
v_gene: TRBV2
CDR3nt: TGTGCCAGCAGTGACCCCGGACAACCCACAGATACGCAGTATTTT
CDR3aa: CASSDPGQPTDTQYF

d_gene: -
j_gene: TRBJ2-1
abundance: -
v_gene: TRBV30
CDR3nt: TGTGCCTGGAGTCCCCGGGAACAGGAGCAGTTCTTC
CDR3aa: CAWSPREQEQFF

d_gene: -
j_gene: TRBJ1-2
abundance: -
v_gene: TRBV2
CDR3nt: TGTGCCAGCAGTGACATTCAGGGGAGGGATGGCTACACCTTC
CDR3aa: CASSDIQGRDGYTF

d_gene: TRBD1
j_gene: TRBJ2-3
abundance: few
v_gene: TRBV11-2
CDR3nt: TGTGCCAGCAGCTGGGACAGTTCCACAGATACGCAGTATTTT
CDR3aa: CASSWDSSTDTQYF

d_gene: -
j_gene: TRBJ2-3
abundance: many
v_gene: TRBV2
CDR3nt: TGTGCCAGCAGAGGGGTCCTGGATACGCAGTATTTT
CDR3aa: CASRGVLDTQYF

d_gene: -
j_gene: TRBJ2-7
abundance: many
v_gene: TRBV7-7
CDR3nt: TGTGCCAGCAGCTTAGCGCTAAACTACGAGCAGTACTTC
CDR3aa: CASSLALNYEQYF

d_gene: -
j_gene: TRBJ1-4
abundance: many
v_gene: TRBV20-1
CDR3nt: TGCAGTGCCCGCACCGGGCGCGATGAAAAACTGTTTTTT
CDR3aa: CSARTGRDEKLFF

d_gene: -
j_gene: TRBJ2-3
abundance: -
v_gene: TRBV7-9
CDR3nt: TGTGCCAGCAGCCCGAGAGGGCTAGCGAGCACAGATACGCAGTATTTT
CDR3aa: CASSPRGLASTDTQYF

d_gene: -
j_gene: TRBJ2-3
abundance: many
v_gene: TRBV24-1
CDR3nt: TGTGCCACCAGTGAACCCGAAGTCACAGATACGCAGTATTTT
CDR3aa: CATSEPEVTDTQYF

d_gene: -
j_gene: TRBJ2-3
abundance: many
v_gene: TRBV7-6
CDR3nt: TGTGCCAGCAGCTTAAGCAGGCTCACAGATACGCAGTATTTT
CDR3aa: CASSLSRLTDTQYF

d_gene: -
j_gene: TRBJ2-7
abundance: few
v_gene: TRBV11-2
CDR3nt: TGTGCCAGCAGCGCGGAACTAACAGGGTCCTACGAGCAGTACTTC
CDR3aa: CASSAELTGSYEQYF

d_gene: TRBD2
j_gene: TRBJ2-7
abundance: few
v_gene: TRBV11-2
CDR3nt: TGTGCCAGCAGCTTATCTAGCGGGAGTGACTCCTACGAGCAGTACTTC
CDR3aa: CASSLSSGSDSYEQYF

d_gene: -
j_gene: TRBJ2-7
abundance: many
v_gene: TRBV5-1
CDR3nt: TGCGCCAGCAGCTTGGACTCACCCGAGCAGTACTTC
CDR3aa: CASSLDSPEQYF

d_gene: -
j_gene: TRBJ2-7
abundance: -
v_gene: TRBV9
CDR3nt: TGTGCCAGCAGCGAGGGGTCAGGGTTGTACGAGCAGTACTTC
CDR3aa: CASSEGSGLYEQYF